This entry describes one TCR beta chain. Germline CDR1 reads SGHTA; CDR2 reads FQGTGA. This CDR3 has 15 residues. Trimming at V came to 6 bases and at J to 2 bases, leaving 8 bases not matched to a gene. It was with a sample-barcoded 5' primer and a J-beta primer mix that a second PCR of roughly 7 to 12 cycles was run. TCRdb ran MiXCR on the 5' RACE reads and lists one entry per CDR3 protein. The table records under 2,000,000 distinct CDR3 sequences, around 50% of them present only once. Total RNA was extracted at no less than 6 micrograms per sample. The source of the sample is a study of blood T cells in healthy people across ages.

Sequenced sample: blood. This TCR was recovered from a woman between 35 and 50 years old in good health. This chain connects TRBV7-3 to TRBJ2-3; 7 bases line up with TRBD1. Here the CDR3 reads CASSQQGSFTDTQYF. The CDR3 DNA follows: TGTGCCAGCAGTCAACAGGGGTCCTTCACAGATACGCAGTATTTT. Drawing the rest from reference TRBV7-3 and TRBJ2-3, the complete variable domain is GAGVSQTPSNKVTEKGKYVELRCDPISGHTALYWYRQSLGQGPEFLIYFQGTGAADDSGLPNDRFFAVRPEGSVSTLKIQRTERGDSAVYLCASSQQGSFTDTQYFGPGTRLTVL.